This entry lists 18 T cell receptor beta chains sequenced from one sample in a study of tumor-infiltrating lymphocytes in localized non-small cell lung cancer listed by TCRdb under 2021. The protocol used for the library was the immunoSEQ multiplex PCR assay. Entries here come from immuneACCESS through TCRdb and include only in-frame sequences with V and J called. Some clones fail to appear in such tables; in the studies checked, an unresolved V gene covers under half of the shortfall, and the cause of the remainder is unknown. This sample is represented by around 17,000 clones; over 75% of them were singletons. The ten most abundant clones make up approximately 6.8% of the sample. What was sequenced was lung tumor tissue. Every receptor here comes from a human donor with non-small cell lung cancer.

This clone was counted a few times. The V and J genes are TRBV27 and TRBJ1-2; D uncertain. V was clipped by 7 bases and J by 8 bases, with 14 bases between them. Germline V gene lookup returns CDR1 MNHEY and CDR2 SMNVEV (reference sequence). This CDR3 has 12 amino acids. CDR3 sequence reads: CASTNSTYGYTF. The CDR3 bases are TGTGCCAGCACTAATTCAACTTACGGCTACACCTTC.

J is TRBJ1-5 and V is TRBV6-1; no firm D call. Germline V gene data show CDR1 as MNHNS and CDR2 as SASEGT. The CDR3 extends over 14 amino acids. Trimming left V 7 bases short and J 6 bases short, with 16 bases between. The CDR3 is CASIMTTPGQPQHF. As DNA, the CDR3 is TGTGCCAGCATTATGACGACTCCCGGTCAGCCCCAGCATTTT.

The chain carries TRBV30 and TRBJ1-4, with TRBD1 identical over 9 bases. Germline CDR1 is GTSNPN and CDR2 is SVGIG (reference sequence). V shed 2 bases and J 8 bases; nucleotides not matched to a gene: 0. The length of the CDR3 is 12 residues. Written as DNA, the CDR3 is TGTGCCTGGAGTACAGGGGGCGAAAAACTGTTTTTT. It yields the protein CAWSTGGEKLFF.

This sequence joins TRBV6-1 and TRBJ1-3; no clear D gene. V was trimmed by 3 bases and J by 4 bases, leaving 7 bases between them. Looked up from germline, CDR1 is MNHNS and CDR2 is SASEGT. The CDR3 loop spans 13 amino acids. For the CDR3, the DNA is TGTGCCAGCAGTGAGGGCAGAGGAAACACCATATATTTT. Translating it yields CASSEGRGNTIYF.

J is TRBJ2-5 and V is TRBV18; 11 nucleotides line up with TRBD1. The CDR3 contains 14 residues. Germline CDR1 is KGHSH and CDR2 is LQKENI. The V segment lost 4 bases and the J segment 2 bases; nucleotides outside the gene matches: 0. CDR3 sequence: CASSRDRGQETQYF. The CDR3, as DNA: TGTGCCAGCTCACGGGACAGGGGGCAAGAGACCCAGTACTTC. Full variable domain (outside the CDR3, taken from reference TRBV18 and TRBJ2-5): NAGVMQNPRHLVRRRGQEARLRCSPMKGHSHVYWYRQLPEEGLKFMVYLQKENIIDESGMPKERFSAEFPKEGPSILRIQQVVRGDSAAYFCASSRDRGQETQYFGPGTRLLVL.

This chain links TRBV5-1 with TRBJ2-1, with a weak D call TRBD2 (6 bases). Trimming took 4 bases from V and 3 from J, leaving 17 bases between them. Germline CDR1 and CDR2: SGHRS and YFSETQ. The CDR3 has 16 amino acids. The chain's CDR3 is CASSPMPGELYNEQFF. The CDR3 region has the DNA TGCGCCAGCAGCCCGATGCCGGGAGAACTCTACAATGAGCAGTTCTTC.

V and J are TRBV7-9 and TRBJ1-1; D remains ambiguous. The germline gives CDR1 SEHNR, CDR2 FQNEAQ (reference sequence). V was cut by 6 bases and J by 4 bases, with 12 bases left in between. The CDR3 sequence is 13 residues long. CDR3 bases: TGTGCCAGCAGATTAAGAAAGGGCACTGAAGCTTTCTTT. Its protein is CASRLRKGTEAFF. The full variable domain, with the rest looked up from reference TRBV7-9 and TRBJ1-1, is DTGVSQNPRHKITKRGQNVTFRCDPISEHNRLYWYRQTLGQGPEFLTYFQNEAQLEKSRLLSDRFSAERPKGSFSTLEIQRTEQGDSAMYLCASRLRKGTEAFFGQGTRLTVV.

This clone was recorded once. V and J are TRBV21-1 and TRBJ2-7; the DNA was not compared with TRBD2, the D call given in the table. TRBV21-1 is tagged as a pseudogene. This CDR3 is 17 amino acids long. The DNA for the CDR3 is TGTGCCAGCAGCAACAAGGGACTTTGCAAACGGTCCTACGAGCAGTACTTC. It specifies CASSNKGLCKRSYEQYF.

This clone was recorded a few times. V is TRBV28 and J is TRBJ2-7; 10 nucleotides match TRBD2. This CDR3 spans 18 amino acids. The J segment lost 0 bases and the V segment lost 3 bases, leaving 11 bases of the junction unmatched. Germline V gene data show CDR1 as MDHEN and CDR2 as SYDVKM. The CDR3 region is CASSFLYTLAGDSYEQYF. The CDR3 nucleotides are TGTGCCAGCAGTTTTCTTTACACCCTAGCGGGAGACTCCTACGAGCAGTACTTC.

The rearrangement uses TRBV18 and TRBJ2-7; the D is unclear. Germline-derived CDR1 and CDR2 are KGHSH and LQKENI. The CDR3 consists of 14 residues. V lost 0 bases and J lost 3, with 9 bases in between. The CDR3 protein is CASSPPSRNYEQYF. CDR3 sequence (DNA): TGTGCCAGCTCACCACCGTCCCGAAACTACGAGCAGTACTTC.

The chain carries TRBV19 and TRBJ2-1; tentative D call: TRBD2 (6 bases). The CDR3 runs to 13 residues. V was pared by 10 bases and J by 6 bases, with 16 bases between. Germline-derived CDR1 and CDR2 are LNHDA and SQIVND (reference sequence). The DNA of the CDR3 is TGTGCCACTACACCGGGAGTCGGCAATGAGCAGTTCTTC. Its protein product is CATTPGVGNEQFF.

The CDR3, as DNA: TGTGCCAGCAGTCGCCCCCAGGGCTACACCATATATTTT. Translating gives CASSRPQGYTIYF. This chain connects TRBV28 to TRBJ1-3; D might be TRBD1 (5 bases). Germline CDR1 reads MDHEN; CDR2 reads SYDVKM. With 5 bases removed from V and 8 bases from J, the gap between germline ends came to 13 bases. The CDR3 sequence is 13 residues long.

The rearrangement uses TRBV6-5 and TRBJ2-7, with D uncertain. The CDR3 covers 13 residues. The ends were cut back, 0 bases at V and 7 bases at J, with 10 bases in the middle. Germline-derived CDR1 and CDR2 are MNHEY and SVGAGI. The CDR3 DNA reads TGTGCCAGCAGTTACTCGTCAGGAAAAGAGCAGTACTTC. Translated, it gives CASSYSSGKEQYF.

The chain employs TRBV2 and TRBJ2-7; TRBD1 is a possible D gene (5 bases). Trimming took off 3 bases at V and 3 bases at J, with 9 bases between the two ends. The CDR3 covers 13 residues. CDR1 SNHLY and CDR2 FYNNEI come from the germline V gene. The CDR3 protein is CASSDRQFYEQYF. CDR3 coding DNA: TGTGCCAGCAGTGATAGACAGTTCTACGAGCAGTACTTC.

This clone was detected once. Other DNA variants within this sample encode the same CDR3. The chain couples TRBV30 to TRBJ1-5; D gene ambiguous. This CDR3 has 14 amino acids. Trimming stripped 0 bases from V and 4 bases from J, with 10 bases between. The germline gives CDR1 GTSNPN, CDR2 SVGIG (reference sequence). The chain's CDR3 is CAWSVLGRNQPQHF. CDR3 nucleotide sequence: TGTGCCTGGAGTGTTCTCGGGAGGAATCAGCCCCAGCATTTT.

This sequence joins TRBV6-1 and TRBJ2-1; 8 nucleotides match TRBD2. The CDR3 is made up of 18 amino acids. Germline-derived CDR1 and CDR2 are MNHNS and SASEGT. V was clipped by 3 bases and J by 5 bases; unmatched bases: 15. CDR3 sequence reads: CASSDPGRVLAVNNEQFF. The CDR3 DNA reads TGTGCCAGCAGTGACCCCGGGCGGGTACTAGCGGTTAACAATGAGCAGTTCTTC.

The V and J genes are TRBV28 and TRBJ1-2; 9 nucleotides line up with TRBD1. V was pared by 6 bases and J by 7 bases, with 15 bases of the junction left unmatched. The CDR3 has 16 amino acids. CDR1 and CDR2 from the germline V gene are MDHEN and SYDVKM. CDR3: CASRSPGQGRGGGYTF. The CDR3 bases are TGTGCCAGCAGGTCTCCGGGACAGGGCCGGGGTGGTGGCTACACCTTC.

This clone was detected only a few times. This sample also contains other DNA sequences that code for the same CDR3. The genes are TRBV6-5 and TRBJ1-1; D unresolved. The CDR3 spans 12 residues. V lost 3 bases and J lost 5, with 7 bases in between. CDR1 MNHEY and CDR2 SVGAGI come from the germline V gene. Written as DNA, the CDR3 is TGTGCCAGCAGTTATGGAGGGACTGAAGCTTTCTTT. It codes for CASSYGGTEAFF.